Sequencing of this T cell receptor beta chain was carried out in a study of shared clonotypes between healthy human individuals. Whole-study results and caveats: Memory subsets generally showed lower estimated richness than naive subsets.

CDR3 size: 11 residues. The V gene lost 6 bases and the J gene lost 6 bases, with 6 bases spanning the gap. This clone showed up just a few times. Antigen: not known. Assay used: immunoSEQ multiplex PCR; TCRdb lists only in-frame clones, some missing. This sample yields about 2.5 million clones, of which 92% are seen a single time; 0.37% belongs to the top ten. This sequence joins TRBV23-1 and TRBJ1-5; no definite D call. TRBV23-1 is flagged as an ORF with uncertain function. The receptor comes from a man between 18 and 35 years old in good health. Some clones in this sample may be carry-over from other donors' samples. Sequenced input: naive CD4+ T cells from PBMCs. Specified subset: CD45RA+ positively selected. CDR3 loop: CASRTFQPQHF. The CDR3, as DNA: TGCGCCAGCAGAACATTTCAGCCCCAGCATTTT.